This T cell receptor beta chain was obtained from a study of CD8 T cells in ankylosing spondylitis. Study-level findings and limits: Disease-linked clones bore a CD8+ phenotype, appearing relatively rarely in peripheral blood. Characteristic, it appeared, of ankylosing spondylitis blood was a TCR beta motif of several highly homologous variants. As reported, disease-linked clones showed significant enrichment in matched ankylosing spondylitis synovial fluid.

This clonotype came up a few times. The antigen is not known. TCRdb independently ran MiXCR on the 5' RACE reads; one entry per CDR3 protein. The table lists about 800,000 distinct CDR3 sequences, 10% to 15% of them singletons. The germline gives CDR1 MNHNS, CDR2 SASEGT. This CDR3 has 16 residues. Trimming took 7 bases from V and 4 from J; bases not matched to a gene: 9. The sequence derives from a male donor with ankylosing spondylitis. The J gene is TRBJ2-1, the V gene TRBV6-1; 11 bases match TRBD1. Specimen: blood, either unsorted or a sorted T cell fraction (not recorded which). CDR3 sequence (DNA): TGTGCCAGCACCCGGGGGGACAGGGGGATATACAATGAGCAGTTCTTC. It specifies CASTRGDRGIYNEQFF.